Listed here are 23 T cell receptor beta chains from one sample, sequenced in a study of T cell responses to AZD1222 COVID-19 vaccine. Sequencing was performed with immunoSEQ multiplex PCR; in TCRdb, only in-frame clones are kept and a portion is missing. The profile shows 100,000 or so clones, roughly 80% of them singletons. Sequencing was performed on peripheral blood, taken on day 0 of AZD1222 vaccination. These receptors were obtained from an adult in good health.

This clone was seen more than once but under ten times. The chain couples TRBV11-3 to TRBJ2-7; TRBD1 matches at 8 bases. The CDR3 totals 15 residues. V was clipped by 5 bases and J by 2 bases; unmatched bases: 8. The V gene's germline CDR1 is SGHNT and CDR2 YENEEA. CDR3 in amino acids: CASSPGQGKTYEQYF. The CDR3 region has the DNA TGTGCCAGCAGCCCCGGACAGGGAAAAACCTACGAGCAGTACTTC.

The chain uses TRBV3-1 (or the pseudogene TRBV3-2) and TRBJ1-2; D gene unclear. Deletions cut 1 base from V and 8 bases from J, with 11 bases between. Germline V gene sequence: CDR1 LGHDT, CDR2 YNNKEL (reference sequence). The CDR3 contains 13 residues. CDR3: CASSQGLGGGYTF. The CDR3 DNA sequence: TGTGCCAGCAGCCAAGGGCTTGGTGGCGGCTACACCTTC.

V usage is TRBV4-2 and J usage is TRBJ1-2; TRBD1 is a possible D gene (6 bases). Germline lookup yields CDR1 LGHNA and CDR2 YNFKEQ. This CDR3 region has 13 residues. V lost 4 bases and J 6 bases, leaving 12 bases between the germline ends. The CDR3 protein is CASSPQGGHGYTF. The CDR3 coding sequence is TGTGCCAGCAGCCCTCAAGGGGGTCATGGCTACACCTTC.

The V and J genes are TRBV2 and TRBJ1-6; TRBD1 matches 7 bases. Germline loops: CDR1 SNHLY, CDR2 FYNNEI. The CDR3 runs to 14 residues. Germline trimming cut 4 bases from V and 7 bases from J; bases unmatched to any gene: 4. The CDR3 reads CASSGDSANSPLHF. In DNA, the CDR3 is TGTGCCAGCAGTGGGGACAGCGCAAATTCACCCCTCCACTTT.

The CDR3 DNA is TGTGCCAGCAGTCAACAGGGAATTGGGGAAAAACTGTTTTTT. Translated: CASSQQGIGEKLFF. The rearrangement uses TRBV2 and TRBJ1-4; the D gene is possibly TRBD1 (6 bases). Germline CDR1 is SNHLY and CDR2 is FYNNEI. This CDR3 is 14 amino acids long. V was clipped by 5 bases and J by 8 bases, with 15 bases between them.

This sequence joins TRBV18 and TRBJ2-1; the D is unclear. The V gene lost 3 bases and the J gene lost 0 bases, with 12 bases spanning the gap. The germline gives CDR1 KGHSH, CDR2 LQKENI. The CDR3 has 16 amino acids. The chain's CDR3 is CASSPPTFSSYNEQFF. CDR3 nucleotides: TGTGCCAGCTCACCTCCGACTTTTAGCTCCTACAATGAGCAGTTCTTC.

The V call is TRBV5-1, the J call TRBJ2-2; 7 positions match TRBD1. Germline V gene sequence: CDR1 SGHRS, CDR2 YFSETQ. Trimming at V came to 1 base and at J to 7 bases, leaving 4 bases not matched to a gene. This CDR3 spans 14 amino acids. The CDR3 protein is CASSLTGAGGELFF. The DNA for the CDR3 is TGCGCCAGCAGCTTGACAGGGGCCGGCGGGGAGCTGTTTTTT.

Concerning this clone itself: At the DNA level, this CDR3 is encoded by other sequences in the same sample as well. The CDR3 sequence is CASRALGGGGSETQYF. The CDR3 DNA is TGTGCCAGCAGGGCTCTGGGGGGGGGCGGTTCTGAGACCCAGTACTTC. The chain links TRBV2 to TRBJ2-5; weak D call: TRBD2 (7 bases). This CDR3 comprises 16 residues. Per the germline V gene, CDR1 is SNHLY and CDR2 is FYNNEI. V was clipped by 6 bases and J by 5 bases, with 22 bases between them.

The chain combines TRBV19 with TRBJ1-5; TRBD1 might be the D (5 bases). The CDR3 has 13 residues. V lost 9 bases to trimming and J lost 2 bases, with 11 bases between them. Germline CDR1 reads LNHDA; CDR2 reads SQIVND (reference sequence). The CDR3 DNA is TGTGCCAGCACGAGGGGAGGCAATCAGCCCCAGCATTTT. Translating it yields CASTRGGNQPQHF.

The chain couples TRBV5-1 to TRBJ2-7, with 10 bases identical to TRBD1. The J segment lost 7 bases and the V segment lost 4 bases, leaving 8 bases of the junction unmatched. This CDR3 region has 14 residues. Germline values: CDR1 SGHRS, CDR2 YFSETQ. CDR3 loop: CASSLDRGTDEQYF. As DNA, the CDR3 is TGCGCCAGCAGCCTGGACAGGGGGACTGATGAGCAGTACTTC.

The chain joins TRBV19 to TRBJ2-7; D is undetermined. Germline V gene data show CDR1 as LNHDA and CDR2 as SQIVND (reference sequence). Trimming removed 1 base from V and 4 bases from J, with 11 bases in between. The CDR3 has 14 residues. CDR3 in DNA: TGTGCCAGTAGTATAGTGCAGTCCCGGTACGAGCAGTACTTC. It translates to CASSIVQSRYEQYF.

The chain carries TRBV5-5 and TRBJ1-6; D is undetermined. V gave up 2 bases and J gave up 9 bases, with 3 bases separating them. CDR1 and CDR2 from the germline V gene are SGHKS and YYEKEE (reference sequence). The CDR3 covers 11 residues. The CDR3 sequence is CASSFSSPLHF. The CDR3 region has the DNA TGTGCCAGCAGCTTTAGTTCACCCCTCCACTTT.

The gene calls are TRBV5-1 and TRBJ2-5; tentative D call: TRBD1 (6 bases). The CDR3 loop spans 13 amino acids. The V gene lost 2 bases and the J gene lost 5 bases, with 10 bases spanning the gap. The germline gives CDR1 SGHRS, CDR2 YFSETQ. The CDR3 bases are TGCGCCAGCAGCTTCGGACAGTCGGAGACCCAGTACTTC. It encodes CASSFGQSETQYF.

This clone appeared once. This chain links TRBV19 with TRBJ1-2, with unresolved D. This CDR3 has 12 residues. The germline V and J ends were trimmed by 7 bases and 7 bases, with 13 bases remaining between them. Germline V gene lookup returns CDR1 LNHDA and CDR2 SQIVND (reference sequence). The CDR3 DNA reads TGTGCCAGTAATACATTTACGGGTGGCTACACCTTC. Protein: CASNTFTGGYTF.

This rearrangement joins TRBV6-5 to TRBJ2-1, with D possibly being TRBD1 (6 bases). The V end was cut by 5 bases, the J end by 10 bases, with 18 bases between. Looked up from germline, CDR1 is MNHEY and CDR2 is SVGAGI. The CDR3 is 14 residues long. CDR3 coding DNA: TGTGCCAGCAGTCTCCCAGGGGATCAGCGGGAGCAGTTCTTC. It yields the protein CASSLPGDQREQFF.

The chain couples TRBV6-5 to TRBJ2-1; 7 positions match TRBD2. V gave up 7 bases and J gave up 12 bases; unmatched junction bases: 9. CDR1 is MNHEY and CDR2 is SVGAGI in the germline V gene. The CDR3 covers 12 residues. The CDR3 sequence is CASTTPGGRQFF. The DNA of the CDR3 is TGTGCCAGCACCACCCCGGGGGGAAGGCAGTTCTTC.

V usage is TRBV3-1 (or the pseudogene TRBV3-2) and J usage is TRBJ1-1; D unresolved. The CDR3 consists of 13 residues. Per the germline V gene, CDR1 is LGHDT and CDR2 is YNNKEL (reference sequence). V was trimmed by 5 bases and J by 3 bases, leaving 10 bases between them. The CDR3 bases are TGTGCCAGCAGCTTGAGCCTTTACACTGAAGCTTTCTTT. Translation: CASSLSLYTEAFF.

The chain recombines TRBV28 with TRBJ1-6; TRBD1 might be the D (5 bases). From germline, CDR1 is MDHEN and CDR2 SYDVKM. Between the trimmed V and J ends, which lost 6 bases and 8 bases, there was a span of 17 bases. This CDR3 region has 15 residues. The CDR3 reads CASSSALGVYSPLHF. CDR3 coding DNA: TGTGCCAGCAGCTCCGCACTGGGGGTTTATTCACCCCTCCACTTT.

This clone showed up just a few times. The V and J genes are TRBV19 and TRBJ2-1, with 10 positions matching TRBD1. There are 16 residues in the CDR3. Germline V CDR1 and CDR2: LNHDA, SQIVND (reference sequence). V was pared by 7 bases and J by 9 bases, with 15 bases of the junction left unmatched. The CDR3 DNA follows: TGTGCCAGTACTCGAAACCGGGACAGGGGAAGGGCTGAGCAGTTCTTC. This encodes CASTRNRDRGRAEQFF.

The chain joins TRBV2 to TRBJ1-2; tentative D call: TRBD1 (5 bases). This CDR3 is built from 12 residues. V was cut by 3 bases and J by 8 bases, with 10 bases left in between. CDR1 and CDR2 from the germline V gene are SNHLY and FYNNEI. CDR3 DNA: TGTGCCAGCAGTGATCGGGGCCCGGGCTACACCTTC. It is translated as CASSDRGPGYTF.

This CDR3 is CASSMGASPNTGELFF. CDR3 sequence (DNA): TGTGCCAGTAGTATGGGGGCTTCCCCGAACACCGGGGAGCTGTTTTTT. J is TRBJ2-2 and V is TRBV19, with D possibly matching TRBD1 (6 bases). The CDR3 spans 16 residues. V lost 3 bases, J lost 0 bases, and 11 bases lay in between. Germline CDR1 reads LNHDA; CDR2 reads SQIVND (reference sequence).

This clone was recorded once. The chain links TRBV7-2 to TRBJ1-5; D is undetermined. In germline, CDR1 is SGHTA, CDR2 FQGNSA. There are 12 residues in the CDR3. V lost 5 bases and J 6 bases, leaving 8 bases between the germline ends. The CDR3 DNA reads as TGTGCCAGCAGCCCCCCGGGTCAGCCCCAGCATTTT. The encoded protein is CASSPPGQPQHF.

Only a few counts were recorded for this clone. The rearrangement joins TRBV11-2 to TRBJ1-6; 8 nucleotides align to TRBD1. The ends lost 2 bases at V and 4 bases at J; junction bases unmatched: 10. Per germline, CDR1 SGHAT and CDR2 FQNNGV. This CDR3 region has 18 residues. The CDR3 region is CASSLIGTGLEYNSPLHF. In DNA, the CDR3 is TGTGCCAGCAGCTTAATTGGGACAGGATTAGAATATAATTCACCCCTCCACTTT. Drawing the rest from reference TRBV11-2 and TRBJ1-6, the complete variable domain is EAGVAQSPRYKIIEKRQSVAFWCNPISGHATLYWYQQILGQGPKLLIQFQNNGVVDDSQLPKDRFSAERLKGVDSTLKIQPAKLEDSAVYLCASSLIGTGLEYNSPLHFGNGTRLTVT.